This T cell receptor beta chain came from a study of shared clonotypes between healthy human individuals. The table came from immunoSEQ multiplex PCR; TCRdb's copy has only in-frame clones and leaves some out. The profile shows about 2.3 million clones, around 90% of them singletons. This clone was observed a single time. The receptor's source is a man between 18 and 35 years old in good health. Some clones in this sample may be carry-over from other donors' samples. The sample was naive CD4+ T cells from PBMCs. Regarding subset: CD45RA+ positively selected.

Written as DNA, the CDR3 is TGCGCCAGCAGTGAGTCTTGGACTTCAGATACGCAGTATTTT. It is translated as CASSESWTSDTQYF. The chain couples TRBV10-2 to TRBJ2-3, with D tentatively TRBD2 (5 bases). CDR1 is WSHSY, CDR2 SAAADI, per germline. Trimming removed 0 bases at V and 4 bases at J, with 8 bases between. This CDR3 spans 14 amino acids.